This record looks at one TCR beta chain sequence and its context. The antigen is unknown. With 4 bases removed from V and 1 base from J, the gap between germline ends came to 14 bases. This CDR3 spans 15 amino acids. Germline CDR1 and CDR2: LGHDT and YNNKEL (reference sequence). This record comes from a study of T cell repertoires in cytomegalovirus infection. MiXCR, run by TCRdb on the reads, gives a single entry per CDR3 protein. The sample shows hundreds of thousands of distinct CDR3 sequences, about a third of them seen only once. The sequence was obtained from a human donor in good health (CMV status not recorded). Some clones in this sample may be carry-over from other donors' samples. The V and J genes are TRBV3-1 and TRBJ2-7; TRBD1 might be the D (6 bases). The sample in question was cultured CD8+ T cells from PBMCs, obtained from culture after CMV antigen stimulation. CDR3 amino acids: CASSRLAGASYEQYF. CDR3 in DNA: TGTGCCAGCAGCCGCCTGGCAGGGGCGTCCTACGAGCAGTACTTC.